A single sample is the source of the 4 T cell receptor beta chains below, sequenced in a study of CD8 T cells in ankylosing spondylitis. Study-wide findings and caveats: One TCR beta motif, made up of several highly homologous variants, appeared characteristic of ankylosing spondylitis blood.

TCRdb redid the calling of the 5' RACE reads with MiXCR, one entry per CDR3 protein. The sample carries around 770,000 distinct CDR3 sequences, 15% to 20% recorded once. Antigen specificity for these receptors is unknown. The sample consisted of blood, either unsorted or a sorted T cell fraction (not recorded which). The source is a male donor with ankylosing spondylitis.

This clonotype has more than one count but fewer than ten. This chain uses TRBV5-1 with TRBJ2-4; TRBD1 agrees at 8 bases. The CDR3 extends over 14 amino acids. Germline trimming cut 0 bases from V and 6 bases from J; bases unmatched to any gene: 2. The germline gives CDR1 SGHRS, CDR2 YFSETQ. The CDR3 sequence is CASSLGGQGNIQYF. CDR3 bases: TGCGCCAGCAGCTTGGGAGGACAGGGAAACATTCAGTACTTC.

The V gene is TRBV5-4, the J gene TRBJ2-1, with 9 bases matching TRBD2. With 2 bases clipped from V and 4 bases from J, the junction kept 13 bases outside the gene matches. Per germline, CDR1 SGHNT and CDR2 YYREEE (reference sequence). This CDR3 spans 18 amino acids. DNA for the CDR3: TGTGCCAGCAGCTTCGGTTTCGAAGCGGGGGGCCAATACAATGAGCAGTTCTTC. It codes for CASSFGFEAGGQYNEQFF.

This clonotype was counted at least ten times. One junction end disagrees with the germline gene, perhaps due to a read error. The chain couples TRBV5-1 to TRBJ1-1, with D uncertain. The CDR3 is 12 amino acids. CDR1 and CDR2 from the germline V gene are SGHRS and YFSETQ. CDR3: CASSLTNTEAFF. CDR3 bases: TGTGCCAGCAGCTTAACGAACACTGAAGCTTTCTTT.

Only a few counts were recorded for this clonotype. The gene calls are TRBV29-1 and TRBJ1-1; possible D gene TRBD1, 6 bases. The germline CDR1 and CDR2 sequences are SQVTM and ANQGSEA. Trimming shortened V by 0 bases and J by 10 bases, and 18 bases separated the two germline ends. There are 14 residues in the CDR3. The CDR3: CSVEEEGQLYGAFF. The CDR3 coding sequence is TGCAGCGTTGAAGAAGAAGGACAGCTATACGGAGCTTTCTTT.